What follows are 8 T cell receptor beta chains derived from one specimen sequenced in a study of cytomegalovirus exposure and HLA in healthy donors. With 60 Vbeta and 13 Jbeta primers, the PCR was carried out. Profiling relied on immunoSEQ multiplex PCR, and the TCRdb table lists in-frame clones only, not all of them. The sample includes around 120,000 clones, 81% of them seen just once. Source material: PBMCs. These receptors were collected from a man between 18 and 29 years old in good health and CMV-seronegative.

V is TRBV7-3 and J is TRBJ2-1; 10 nucleotides line up with TRBD2. The CDR3 totals 16 residues. From germline, CDR1 is SGHTA and CDR2 FQGTGA. J lost 9 bases, V lost 6 bases, and 14 bases had no gene match. The CDR3 sequence is CASSLSSGGGRGEQFF. The CDR3 DNA reads TGTGCCAGCAGTCTCTCTAGCGGGGGAGGCCGCGGTGAGCAGTTCTTC.

The rearrangement uses TRBV29-1 and TRBJ1-5, with a possible D match to TRBD1 (5 bases). This CDR3 has 14 amino acids. Trimming took 6 bases from V and 6 from J, leaving 18 bases between them. CDR1 and CDR2 (germline): SQVTM, ANQGSEA. The CDR3 reads CSVRREGGVQPQHF. The CDR3 region has the DNA TGCAGCGTCCGAAGAGAAGGAGGGGTTCAGCCCCAGCATTTT.

The chain joins TRBV10-1 to TRBJ2-7; 10 nucleotides align to TRBD2. The CDR3 has 15 residues. Germline V gives CDR1 WNHNN, CDR2 SYGVQD (reference sequence). Trimming cost V 6 bases and J 3 bases; bases outside gene matches: 8. For the CDR3, the DNA is TGCGCCAGCAGCCCTTTAGCGGGGGGAAACTACGAGCAGTACTTC. Translating it yields CASSPLAGGNYEQYF.

On this clone: This CDR3 is also generated by other DNA sequences in the sample. The chain uses TRBV27 and TRBJ2-7; 8 bases align to TRBD1. Germline assignment: CDR1 MNHEY and CDR2 SMNVEV (reference sequence). The ends lost 3 bases at V and 2 bases at J; junction bases unmatched: 3. The CDR3 contains 14 residues. Written as DNA, the CDR3 is TGTGCCAGCAGTTTTCTGGACAGGGCCTACGAGCAGTACTTC. Protein: CASSFLDRAYEQYF.

A few counts support this clone. V and J are TRBV6-4 and TRBJ1-1; TRBD1 might be the D (6 bases). Trimming shortened V by 0 bases and J by 0 bases, and 11 bases separated the two germline ends. The CDR3 runs 16 residues. Germline lookup yields CDR1 MRHNA and CDR2 SNTAGT. CDR3 residues: CASSDSPGTMNTEAFF. Written as DNA, the CDR3 is TGTGCCAGCAGTGACTCGCCCGGGACAATGAACACTGAAGCTTTCTTT.

The chain has TRBV19 and TRBJ1-2; D is unresolved. Trimming took 6 bases from V and 5 from J, leaving 13 bases between them. Germline lookup yields CDR1 LNHDA and CDR2 SQIVND (reference sequence). This CDR3 is 13 amino acids long. The CDR3 loop reads CASSLLQDYGYTF. In nucleotides, the CDR3 is TGTGCCAGTAGCTTGCTCCAGGATTATGGCTACACCTTC.

The CDR3 bases are TGCGCCAGCAGTTTCACCGGGACAGGGGACTACGAGCAGTACTTC. Translation: CASSFTGTGDYEQYF. The gene calls are TRBV10-1 and TRBJ2-7, with 10 nucleotides matching TRBD1. V trimming: 5 bases; J trimming: 3 bases; junction bases outside the gene matches: 7. Germline lookup yields CDR1 WNHNN and CDR2 SYGVQD (reference sequence). The CDR3 extends over 15 amino acids.

The chain recombines TRBV9 with TRBJ1-1; 8 nucleotides match TRBD1. The germline CDR1 and CDR2 sequences are SGDLS and YYNGEE. This CDR3 comprises 16 residues. V shed 3 bases, J shed 2 bases, and the junction held 9 bases outside the gene matches. CDR3 nucleotide sequence: TGTGCCAGCAGCGGACATCGAGACAGGGGAAACACTGAAGCTTTCTTT. Protein sequence: CASSGHRDRGNTEAFF.